These T cell receptor beta chains were read from a single sample in a study of blood T cell repertoires in COVID-19. The data were produced by immunoSEQ multiplex PCR, yet TCRdb's version contains in-frame clones alone and is incomplete. Of about 350,000 clones detected, roughly 87% appear once; the ten largest clones hold more than 0.9%. Sequences were obtained from PBMCs or T cells enriched from blood (not recorded which). These receptors were obtained from a woman in her 30s who had recovered from COVID-19. The CDR3 runs from the conserved cysteine through the conserved F or W. The D gene is left open where the match is weak. For some rows the clone size is stated as once, few or many, or as a class when expanded; others skip it.

j_call v_call d_call clone_size cdr3_nt cdr3_aa
TRBJ2-1 TRBV20-1 TRBD2 - TGCAGTGCTAGTACAAACGGGGGGGCCGCCCACAATGAGCAGTTCTTC CSASTNGGAAHNEQFF
TRBJ1-2 TRBV9 - few TGTGCCAGCAGCTCCCGTCAGACACCTCGGCATGGCTACACCTTC CASSSRQTPRHGYTF
TRBJ2-7 TRBV7-9 - - TGTGCCAGCACTCCCCGGGACTCCTACGAGCAGTACTTC CASTPRDSYEQYF
TRBJ1-2 TRBV2 - few TGTGCCAGCAGTGAAGCCCAGGGGCAGAGGGTCTATGGCTACACCTTC CASSEAQGQRVYGYTF
TRBJ1-6 TRBV3-1/TRBV3-2 - - TGTGCCAGCAGCCAAGCGGGGGAGGGGGGCAATTCACCCCTCCACTTT CASSQAGEGGNSPLHF
TRBJ2-5 TRBV11-2 TRBD1 - TGTGCCAGCAGCTCCCGGGACAGCCTGACCCAGTACTTC CASSSRDSLTQYF
TRBJ1-4 TRBV28 - - TGTGCCAGCAGTCCATCAGGGGCAAAACTGTTTTTT CASSPSGAKLFF
TRBJ2-1 TRBV7-9 TRBD2 - TGTGCCAGCAGTTCCGGGACTAGCGGGGGGGCGAGGGATGAGCAGTTCTTC CASSSGTSGGARDEQFF
TRBJ1-2 TRBV10-3 TRBD1 - TGTGCCATCAGTGGGACAGGGGGCGGTGATGGCTACACCTTC CAISGTGGGDGYTF
TRBJ1-2 TRBV9 TRBD1 - TGTGCCAGCAGCGTATCGACAGGGAAGGACTATGGCTACACCTTC CASSVSTGKDYGYTF
TRBJ1-4 TRBV9 TRBD1 - TGTGCCAGCAGCGCCCGAGACCGACAGGGCTATGAAAAACTGTTTTTT CASSARDRQGYEKLFF
TRBJ1-5 TRBV19 - - TGTGCCAGTAGTATGCTACTGGGGGCGAGCAATCAGCCCCAGCATTTT CASSMLLGASNQPQHF
TRBJ2-5 TRBV23-1 TRBD1 - TGCGCCAGCAGTCGCGTCAACAGGGGGGAGGCCAAAGAGACCCAGTACTTC CASSRVNRGEAKETQYF
TRBJ2-2 TRBV5-4 TRBD1 - TGTGCCAGCAGCTTGGCAGGGGGCGCGGGTAACACCGGGGAGCTGTTTTTT CASSLAGGAGNTGELFF
TRBJ1-2 TRBV27 TRBD1 - TGTGCCAGTAGGGACAGCTTTAACTATGGCTACACCTTC CASRDSFNYGYTF
TRBJ1-6 TRBV19 - few TGTGCCAGTGCTAACAACTTAGGGCAGGGCAATTCACCCCTCCACTTT CASANNLGQGNSPLHF
TRBJ2-7 TRBV5-6 - - TGTGCCAGCACCCAGACAGGATGGCCCTACGAGCAGTACTTC CASTQTGWPYEQYF
TRBJ2-1 TRBV3-1/TRBV3-2 - - TGTGCCAGCAGCCAAGCAGGCTATGAGCAGTTCTTC CASSQAGYEQFF
TRBJ1-5 TRBV6-1 - - TGTGCCAGCAGTCAAGCTGGGGCATTGAGTCAGCCCCAGCATTTT CASSQAGALSQPQHF
TRBJ1-3 TRBV7-7 - - TGTGCCAGCAGCTTAGATGGCAGCTCTGGAAACACCATATATTTT CASSLDGSSGNTIYF
TRBJ2-7 TRBV2 TRBD1 - TGTGCCAGCAGTATAGACAGGGTAAGGGACGAGCAGTACTTC CASSIDRVRDEQYF
TRBJ1-4 TRBV29-1 TRBD1 - TGCAGCGCTGCGGACAGGTTGAATGAAAAACTGTTTTTT CSAADRLNEKLFF
TRBJ1-2 TRBV5-1 TRBD1 - TGCGCCAGCAGCGTGGACAGGGTTTATGGCTACACCTTC CASSVDRVYGYTF
TRBJ1-5 TRBV28 TRBD1 - TGTGCCAGCAGTATTTCGGACAGGGGGCTCGGACAGCCCCAGCATTTT CASSISDRGLGQPQHF
TRBJ2-7 TRBV5-1 TRBD1 - TGCGCCAGCAGCTCCGGGACAGCCTCCTACGAGCAGTACTTC CASSSGTASYEQYF
TRBJ1-1 TRBV28 - - TGTGCCAGCAGTCGGCAGGCGGGGGCAGGTACTGAAGCTTTCTTT CASSRQAGAGTEAFF
TRBJ2-2 TRBV27 TRBD2 - TGTGCCAGCAGTTCGGAGGGAGCGGGGAGAAACACCGGGGAGCTGTTTTTT CASSSEGAGRNTGELFF
TRBJ1-2 TRBV29-1 TRBD1 once TGCAGCGCTGGGGAGACAGGGAACTATGGCTACACCTTC CSAGETGNYGYTF
TRBJ1-4 TRBV5-5 - - TGTGCCAGCAGCGAACAGTATGAAAAACTGTTTTTT CASSEQYEKLFF
TRBJ2-6 TRBV28 TRBD1 - TGTGCCAGCAGGGACAGGGCGGCTGGGGCCAACGTCCTGACTTTC CASRDRAAGANVLTF
TRBJ2-7 TRBV27 TRBD2 - TGTGCCAGCAGTTTATACCCCCCCACTGAGCGGGAGAACTCCTACGAGCAGTACTTC CASSLYPPTERENSYEQYF
TRBJ1-3 TRBV21-1 - few TGTGCCAGCAGCAAAGTGGCAGGACAGAGCTCTGGAAACACCATATATTTT CASSKVAGQSSGNTIYF
TRBJ2-5 TRBV30 - - TGTGCCCAGGAGGGGGGAAACAGCGGGACCTCCCAAGAGACCCAGTACTTC CAQEGGNSGTSQETQYF
TRBJ2-3 TRBV10-3 TRBD2 - TGTGCCATCAGTGTACTGGGGGGGATGAGCACAGATACGCAGTATTTT CAISVLGGMSTDTQYF
TRBJ1-6 TRBV6-5 TRBD1 few TGTGCCAGCAGTTGGTCCACAGGGGCCGAATCACCCCTCCACTTT CASSWSTGAESPLHF
TRBJ2-1 TRBV5-6 - - TGTGCCAGCAGCTTGGGAGGGCCGTCCTACAATGAGCAGTTCTTC CASSLGGPSYNEQFF
TRBJ2-5 TRBV5-4 - - TGTGCCAGCAGCTTGGGGGGCCAGCTCCAAGAGACCCAGTACTTC CASSLGGQLQETQYF
TRBJ1-5 TRBV19 TRBD1 few TGTGCCAGTAGAACAAGAGGGACAGGGCTTCAGCCCCAGCATTTT CASRTRGTGLQPQHF
TRBJ1-5 TRBV2 TRBD1 - TGTGCCAGCAGGGTAGACAGGGGAGAGAATCAGCCCCAGCATTTT CASRVDRGENQPQHF
TRBJ2-1 TRBV6-6 - - TGTGCCAGCAGTTACCTGCGGGGGCGCGGGATGGATGAGCAGTTCTTC CASSYLRGRGMDEQFF
TRBJ2-2 TRBV6-1 TRBD1 - TGTGCCAGCAGTGCCAGACAGACAGGGGCGAACACCGGGGAGCTGTTTTTT CASSARQTGANTGELFF
TRBJ1-5 TRBV6-5 TRBD1 - TGTGCCAGCAAGCAAGACAGGGGGAAGTTCCAGCCCCAGCATTTT CASKQDRGKFQPQHF
TRBJ2-7 TRBV5-4 TRBD1 - TGTGCCAGCAGCTTGTCAGACAGGGCCTACGAGCAGTACTTC CASSLSDRAYEQYF
TRBJ1-2 TRBV19 - - TGTGCCAGTAGTATAGGCTCAAGGGGCCGAGGGGGTGATGGCTACACCTTC CASSIGSRGRGGDGYTF
TRBJ1-2 TRBV6-5 - - TGTGCCAGCAGGGCAGGCGTCTCGCCCTATGGCTACACCTTC CASRAGVSPYGYTF
TRBJ2-5 TRBV15 TRBD1 - TGTGCCACCAGCAGGGACAGGGAGGAGACCCAGTACTTC CATSRDREETQYF
TRBJ2-2 TRBV27 - - TGTGCCAGCAGTCCTACAGTGAACACCGGGGAGCTGTTTTTT CASSPTVNTGELFF
TRBJ2-6 TRBV5-1 - few TGCGCCAGCAGCTTGAAGGGGCTCACCTCGGAGGCCAACGTCCTGACTTTC CASSLKGLTSEANVLTF
TRBJ1-1 TRBV6-5 TRBD1 - TGTGCCAGCACCCAGGGGGCAGGGAACACTGAAGCTTTCTTT CASTQGAGNTEAFF
TRBJ2-5 TRBV4-3 - - TGCGCCAGCAGCCTCGACCCTTCGGGAGAGACCCAGTACTTC CASSLDPSGETQYF
TRBJ1-1 TRBV5-6 - - TGTGCCAGCAGCTTTAAGGCGGGGCTAATGAACACTGAAGCTTTCTTT CASSFKAGLMNTEAFF
TRBJ1-4 TRBV7-9 TRBD1 many TGTGCCAGCAGCTTTGGACAGGGCGGGACTAATGAAAAACTGTTTTTT CASSFGQGGTNEKLFF
TRBJ1-1 TRBV7-9 - - TGTGCCAGCAAGGTCACAGGGTCGACTGAAGCTTTCTTT CASKVTGSTEAFF
TRBJ1-5 TRBV6-5 TRBD1 - TGTGCCAGCAGGGGGACAGGGGGCAATCAGCCCCAGCATTTT CASRGTGGNQPQHF
TRBJ1-4 TRBV5-1 - - TGCGCCAGCAGCTTGCGCAGCGGAAATGAAAAACTGTTTTTT CASSLRSGNEKLFF
TRBJ1-6 TRBV10-2 - - TGCGCCAGCAGACAGGGCACAATCTATAATTCACCCCTCCACTTT CASRQGTIYNSPLHF
TRBJ1-3 TRBV28 - - TGTGCCAGCAGTATCGGGGGGGAGTTCTCTGGAAACACCATATATTTT CASSIGGEFSGNTIYF